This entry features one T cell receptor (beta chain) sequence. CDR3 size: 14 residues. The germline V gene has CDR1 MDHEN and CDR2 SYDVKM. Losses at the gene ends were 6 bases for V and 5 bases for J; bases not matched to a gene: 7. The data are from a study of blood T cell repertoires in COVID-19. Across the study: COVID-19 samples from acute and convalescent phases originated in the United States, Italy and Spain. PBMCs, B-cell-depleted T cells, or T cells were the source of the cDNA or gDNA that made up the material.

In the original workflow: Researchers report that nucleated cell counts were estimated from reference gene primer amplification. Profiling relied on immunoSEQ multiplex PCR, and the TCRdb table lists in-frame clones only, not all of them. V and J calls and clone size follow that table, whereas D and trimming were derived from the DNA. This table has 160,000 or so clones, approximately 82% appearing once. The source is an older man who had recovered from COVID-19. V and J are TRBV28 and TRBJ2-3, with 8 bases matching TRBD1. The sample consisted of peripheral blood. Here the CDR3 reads CASRPTGGIDTQYF. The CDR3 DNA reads TGTGCCAGCAGACCTACAGGGGGGATAGATACGCAGTATTTT.